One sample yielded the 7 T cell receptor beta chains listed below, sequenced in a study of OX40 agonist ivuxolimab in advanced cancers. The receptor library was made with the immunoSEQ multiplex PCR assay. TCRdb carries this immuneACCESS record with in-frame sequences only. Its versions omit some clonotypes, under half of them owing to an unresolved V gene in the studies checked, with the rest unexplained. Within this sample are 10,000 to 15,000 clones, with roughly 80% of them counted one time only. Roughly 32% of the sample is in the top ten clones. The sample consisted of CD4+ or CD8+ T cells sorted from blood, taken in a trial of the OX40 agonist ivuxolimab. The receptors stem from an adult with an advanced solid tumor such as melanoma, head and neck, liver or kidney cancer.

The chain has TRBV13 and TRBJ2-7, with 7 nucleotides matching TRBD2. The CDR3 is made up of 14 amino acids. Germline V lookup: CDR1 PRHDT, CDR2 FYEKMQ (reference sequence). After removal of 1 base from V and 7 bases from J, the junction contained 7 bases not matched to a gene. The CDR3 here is CASSLEGGPWEQYF. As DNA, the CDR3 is TGTGCCAGCAGCTTAGAGGGAGGGCCATGGGAGCAGTACTTC.

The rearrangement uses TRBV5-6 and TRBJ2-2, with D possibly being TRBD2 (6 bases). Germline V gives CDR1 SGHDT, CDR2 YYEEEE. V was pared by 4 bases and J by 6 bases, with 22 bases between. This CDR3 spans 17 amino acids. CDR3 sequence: CASSPGVLYELAGELFF. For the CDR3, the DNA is TGTGCCAGCAGCCCGGGGGTTCTGTATGAACTAGCCGGGGAGCTGTTTTTT.

As DNA, the CDR3 is TGCAGCGTTCTGACAGCTTCTCTCGAGCAGTACTTC. Encoded protein: CSVLTASLEQYF. This chain links TRBV29-1 with TRBJ2-7; perhaps TRBD1 as D (5 bases). The germline gives CDR1 SQVTM, CDR2 ANQGSEA. This CDR3 contains 12 residues. V lost 5 bases to trimming and J lost 6 bases, with 14 bases between them.

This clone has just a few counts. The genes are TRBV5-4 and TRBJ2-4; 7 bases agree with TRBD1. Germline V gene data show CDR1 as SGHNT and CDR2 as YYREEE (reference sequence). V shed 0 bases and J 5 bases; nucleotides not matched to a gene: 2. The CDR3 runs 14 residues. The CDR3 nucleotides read TGTGCCAGCAGCTTGGGGCAGGGGGAAAACATTCAGTACTTC. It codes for CASSLGQGENIQYF.

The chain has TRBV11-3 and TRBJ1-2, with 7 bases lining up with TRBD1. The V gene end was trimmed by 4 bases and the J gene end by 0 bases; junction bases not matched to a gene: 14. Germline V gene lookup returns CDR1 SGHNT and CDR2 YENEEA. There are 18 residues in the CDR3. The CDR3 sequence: CASSSLGTETQANYGYTF. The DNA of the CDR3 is TGTGCCAGCAGCTCCCTGGGGACAGAGACGCAGGCTAACTATGGCTACACCTTC.

The CDR3 region is CASSLEGPPGEQYF. In DNA, the CDR3 is TGTGCCAGCAGTTTAGAGGGACCGCCGGGGGAGCAGTACTTC. The chain combines TRBV27 with TRBJ2-7, with D perhaps being TRBD1 or TRBD2 (5 bases each). The germline gives CDR1 MNHEY, CDR2 SMNVEV (reference sequence). This CDR3 is 14 amino acids long. Trimming left V 2 bases short and J 7 bases short, with 15 bases between.

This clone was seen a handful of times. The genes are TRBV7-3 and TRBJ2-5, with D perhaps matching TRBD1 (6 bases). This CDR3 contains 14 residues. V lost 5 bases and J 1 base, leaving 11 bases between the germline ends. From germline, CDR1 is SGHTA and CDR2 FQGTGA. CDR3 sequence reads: CASSLRDTQETQYF. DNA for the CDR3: TGTGCCAGCAGCCTCCGGGACACCCAAGAGACCCAGTACTTC.